These T cell receptor beta chains were read from a single sample in a study of OX40 agonist ivuxolimab in advanced cancers. The repertoire was sequenced with immunoSEQ multiplex PCR; TCRdb's copy has only in-frame clones and lacks some. The table has 55,000 to 70,000 clones, roughly 90% seen once. The source was CD4+ or CD8+ T cells sorted from blood, collected in a trial of the OX40 agonist ivuxolimab. Receptor source: an adult with an advanced solid tumor such as melanoma, head and neck, liver or kidney cancer. The CDR3 runs from the conserved cysteine through the conserved F or W. D genes are given only for firm matches. A row's size may be missing; if present it is once, few, many or a size class.

j_call clone_size v_call d_call cdr3_nt cdr3_aa
TRBJ1-2 NA TRBV30 TRBD1 TGTGCCTGGAGTGCCATGACAGGGTACTATGGCTACACCTTC CAWSAMTGYYGYTF
TRBJ2-4 NA TRBV19 TRBD2 TGTGCCAGTAGTGGACTAGCGGGGGGAAACATTCAGTACTTC CASSGLAGGNIQYF
TRBJ1-3 NA TRBV9 NA TGTGCCAGCAGCGTAGGGGGGCAGTTCTCTGGAAACACCATATATTTT CASSVGGQFSGNTIYF
TRBJ2-2 once TRBV10-2 TRBD1 TGCGCCAGCAGTAACTCGGGACAGACTCACACCGGGGAGCTGTTTTTT CASSNSGQTHTGELFF
TRBJ1-2 NA TRBV5-1 NA TGCGCCAGCAGCTTGGACAGCTATGGCTACACCTTC CASSLDSYGYTF
TRBJ2-7 once TRBV2 TRBD2 TGTGCCACTAGACTAGCGGGGGGGCCCTCCTACGAGCAGTACTTC CATRLAGGPSYEQYF
TRBJ2-3 NA TRBV2 TRBD1 TGTGCCAGCGTCCCCTCCGGGACAGAGGCAGATACGCAGTATTTT CASVPSGTEADTQYF
TRBJ1-1 NA TRBV5-4 NA TGTGCCAGTTCGCGGGGGCCGAACACTGAAGCTTTCTTT CASSRGPNTEAFF
TRBJ1-1 NA TRBV30 TRBD1 TGTGCCTGGAGCCAGGGGGCGAGAACTGAAGCTTTCTTT CAWSQGARTEAFF
TRBJ1-6 NA TRBV6-1 TRBD1 TGTGCCAGCAGTGGCTTGGGACAGTTCGATTCACCCCTCCACTTT CASSGLGQFDSPLHF
TRBJ1-2 NA TRBV9 NA TGTGCCAGCAGCCCCGCGCCCCTCGAGGGCTACACCTTC CASSPAPLEGYTF
TRBJ1-1 NA TRBV5-1 NA TGCGCCAGCAGCTTGGCAATGGGAGGCCCCACTGAAGCTTTCTTT CASSLAMGGPTEAFF
TRBJ1-2 NA TRBV2 NA TGTGCCAGCAGTGAAGCCCTAGGGGTTGGCGGCTACACCTTC CASSEALGVGGYTF
TRBJ1-4 NA TRBV6-1 TRBD1 TGTGCCAGCATCGGACAGGGTAGCGAAAAACTGTTTTTT CASIGQGSEKLFF
TRBJ1-1 NA TRBV2 NA TGTGCCAGCAGTGATCAAGGGAGGGCTAGTGAAGCTTTCTTT CASSDQGRASEAFF
TRBJ2-2 NA TRBV11-2 NA TGTGCCAGCAGCTTAGTAATCTCTGGCAGGTCCAACACCGGGGAGCTGTTTTTT CASSLVISGRSNTGELFF
TRBJ1-5 NA TRBV7-9 NA TGTGCCAGCAGCTTCGGAGTCCAGCCCCAGCATTTT CASSFGVQPQHF
TRBJ2-1 NA TRBV23-1 NA TGCGCCAGGTGGAAGTTTGCAGGTCGGTGGTTCTTC CARWKFAGRWFF
TRBJ2-1 NA TRBV7-7 NA TGTGCTAGCAGCCAGACAGGCTACAATGAGCAGTTCTTC CASSQTGYNEQFF
TRBJ1-1 NA TRBV13 NA TGTGCCAGCAGCCCCTCGGATCGGGGGGCCACTGAAGCTTTCTTT CASSPSDRGATEAFF
TRBJ1-4 NA TRBV7-8 TRBD1 TGTGCCAGCAGCCTCACAGGGGGTGCAACTAATGAAAAACTGTTTTTT CASSLTGGATNEKLFF
TRBJ1-3 NA TRBV14 TRBD1 TGTGCCAGCAGCCAAGGAGTGACAGGGGCTGGAAACACCATATATTTT CASSQGVTGAGNTIYF
TRBJ2-2 once TRBV7-2 TRBD2 TGTGCCAGCAGCACTAGCGGGAACACCGGGGAGCTGTTTTTT CASSTSGNTGELFF
TRBJ2-3 NA TRBV5-8 TRBD1 TGTGCCAGCAGCCGTGGACAGGGTTCCACAGATACGCAGTATTTT CASSRGQGSTDTQYF
TRBJ2-3 NA TRBV6-1 TRBD1 TGTGCCAGCAGTAACCGGGACAGGGGAGATACGCAGTATTTT CASSNRDRGDTQYF
TRBJ2-5 NA TRBV6-5 NA TGTGCCAGCAACAAGGGGAGAAAAGAGACCCAGTACTTC CASNKGRKETQYF